A selection of T cell receptor beta chains follows, all from one sample in a study of cytomegalovirus exposure and HLA in healthy donors. Here immunoSEQ multiplex PCR was the method, and the copy in TCRdb shows in-frame clones only, minus some. This listing includes 150,000 to 200,000 clones. The specimen was PBMCs. These receptors were obtained from a woman aged 18-29 years in good health and CMV-seropositive. Each CDR3 is given with its conserved first and last residue. The order of the fields is V gene, J gene, D gene, CDR3 protein, CDR3 DNA. A D gene is named only where the DNA matches it firmly.

v_call: TRBV7-9; j_call: TRBJ2-1; d_call: TRBD2; cdr3_aa: CASVTLAGYNEQFF; cdr3_nt: TGTGCCAGCGTAACCCTAGCGGGTTACAATGAGCAGTTCTTC
v_call: TRBV6-5; j_call: TRBJ1-5; d_call: TRBD1; cdr3_aa: CASRQGEEQPQHF; cdr3_nt: TGTGCCAGCAGGCAGGGGGAGGAACAGCCCCAGCATTTT
v_call: TRBV5-1; j_call: TRBJ2-5; d_call: TRBD1; cdr3_aa: CASSLGQGFQETQYF; cdr3_nt: TGCGCCAGCAGCCTGGGACAGGGGTTCCAAGAGACCCAGTACTTC
v_call: TRBV11-3; j_call: TRBJ1-5; d_call: .; cdr3_aa: CATINMAQPQHF; cdr3_nt: TGTGCCACCATAAACATGGCTCAGCCCCAGCATTTT
v_call: TRBV7-8; j_call: TRBJ2-1; d_call: TRBD1; cdr3_aa: CASSLGPGTVYNEQFF; cdr3_nt: TGTGCCAGCAGCTTAGGCCCCGGGACAGTCTACAATGAGCAGTTCTTC
v_call: TRBV5-1; j_call: TRBJ1-4; d_call: TRBD1; cdr3_aa: CASSPGTGGTNEKLFF; cdr3_nt: TGCGCCAGCAGCCCCGGGACAGGGGGCACTAATGAAAAACTGTTTTTT
v_call: TRBV5-5; j_call: TRBJ1-5; d_call: .; cdr3_aa: CASSLEGSGNQPQHF; cdr3_nt: TGTGCCAGCAGCTTGGAGGGGTCAGGCAATCAGCCCCAGCATTTT
v_call: TRBV30; j_call: TRBJ1-1; d_call: TRBD1; cdr3_aa: CAWSRKGAMNTEAFF; cdr3_nt: TGTGCCTGGAGTAGGAAGGGGGCGATGAACACTGAAGCTTTCTTT
v_call: TRBV5-5; j_call: TRBJ2-7; d_call: .; cdr3_aa: CASSLSPPGVEQYF; cdr3_nt: TGTGCCAGCAGCTTGTCTCCTCCCGGAGTCGAGCAGTACTTC
v_call: TRBV6-1; j_call: TRBJ1-1; d_call: .; cdr3_aa: CASSLSKWAGVEAFF; cdr3_nt: TGTGCCAGCAGTCTCTCTAAGTGGGCAGGGGTTGAAGCTTTCTTT
v_call: TRBV11-3; j_call: TRBJ2-3; d_call: .; cdr3_aa: CASSPAGQVMGGDTQYF; cdr3_nt: TGTGCCAGCAGCCCCGCCGGACAGGTCATGGGGGGAGATACGCAGTATTTT
v_call: TRBV11-3; j_call: TRBJ1-1; d_call: TRBD1; cdr3_aa: CASSLRPGGTEAFF; cdr3_nt: TGTGCCAGCAGCTTAAGACCAGGGGGGACTGAAGCTTTCTTT
v_call: TRBV23-1; j_call: TRBJ1-2; d_call: .; cdr3_aa: CASSQSISGEKGYTF; cdr3_nt: TGCGCCAGCAGTCAATCGATCTCAGGGGAGAAGGGCTACACCTTC
v_call: TRBV18; j_call: TRBJ1-4; d_call: .; cdr3_aa: CASSPPKGVANEKLFF; cdr3_nt: TGTGCCAGCTCACCACCCAAAGGAGTCGCTAATGAAAAACTGTTTTTT
v_call: TRBV4-2; j_call: TRBJ2-3; d_call: TRBD2; cdr3_aa: CASRLTAGELYF; cdr3_nt: TGTGCCAGCAGATTGACTGCGGGAGAACTGTATTTT
v_call: TRBV7-2; j_call: TRBJ2-7; d_call: .; cdr3_aa: CASSLGVSYYEQYF; cdr3_nt: TGTGCCAGCAGCTTAGGAGTTAGCTACTACGAGCAGTACTTC
v_call: TRBV18; j_call: TRBJ1-2; d_call: .; cdr3_aa: CASSPGGSSNYGYTF; cdr3_nt: TGTGCCAGCTCACCGGGGGGAAGTTCCAACTATGGCTACACCTTC
v_call: TRBV19; j_call: TRBJ1-4; d_call: TRBD1; cdr3_aa: CASSTYRGINEKLFF; cdr3_nt: TGTGCCAGTAGTACCTACAGGGGAATTAATGAAAAACTGTTTTTT
v_call: TRBV7-2; j_call: TRBJ2-5; d_call: TRBD1; cdr3_aa: CASSLVVTGGKETQYF; cdr3_nt: TGTGCCAGCAGCTTAGTAGTGACAGGGGGAAAAGAGACCCAGTACTTC
v_call: TRBV16; j_call: TRBJ2-7; d_call: TRBD2; cdr3_aa: CASSQSVLAENYEQYF; cdr3_nt: TGTGCCAGCAGCCAATCGGTACTAGCGGAAAACTACGAGCAGTACTTC
v_call: TRBV18; j_call: TRBJ1-1; d_call: .; cdr3_aa: CASSPQGEGAFF; cdr3_nt: TGTGCCAGCTCACCACAGGGAGAGGGAGCTTTCTTT
v_call: TRBV18; j_call: TRBJ2-1; d_call: .; cdr3_aa: CASSPSYSLSYNEQFF; cdr3_nt: TGTGCCAGCTCCCCTTCTTATTCCCTCTCCTACAATGAGCAGTTCTTC
v_call: TRBV19; j_call: TRBJ2-3; d_call: .; cdr3_aa: CASSMERASTDTQYF; cdr3_nt: TGTGCCAGTAGTATGGAGCGGGCTAGCACAGATACGCAGTATTTT
v_call: TRBV7-3; j_call: TRBJ2-5; d_call: TRBD2; cdr3_aa: CASSPTSGGSETQYF; cdr3_nt: TGTGCCAGCAGCCCTACTAGCGGGGGATCGGAGACCCAGTACTTC
v_call: TRBV12-5; j_call: TRBJ2-7; d_call: .; cdr3_aa: CASGLGDSYEQYF; cdr3_nt: TGTGCTAGTGGTTTAGGGGACTCCTACGAGCAGTACTTC
v_call: TRBV5-4; j_call: TRBJ2-2; d_call: TRBD2; cdr3_aa: CASSLAGSNTGELFF; cdr3_nt: TGTGCCAGCAGTCTAGCGGGATCGAACACCGGGGAGCTGTTTTTT
v_call: TRBV6-5; j_call: TRBJ1-3; d_call: .; cdr3_aa: CASGRGTSGNTIYF; cdr3_nt: TGTGCCAGCGGGAGGGGGACTTCGGGAAACACCATATATTTT
v_call: TRBV7-2; j_call: TRBJ1-4; d_call: TRBD1; cdr3_aa: CASSQRGPRTNEKLFF; cdr3_nt: TGTGCCAGCAGCCAAAGGGGGCCTAGAACTAATGAAAAACTGTTTTTT
v_call: TRBV6-6; j_call: TRBJ2-1; d_call: TRBD2; cdr3_aa: CASSRKGTIHNEQFF; cdr3_nt: TGTGCCAGCAGCCGAAAGGGGACTATCCACAATGAGCAGTTCTTC
v_call: TRBV30; j_call: TRBJ1-2; d_call: .; cdr3_aa: CARSGYGYTF; cdr3_nt: TGTGCCCGGTCTGGCTATGGCTACACCTTC
v_call: TRBV4-2; j_call: TRBJ2-3; d_call: TRBD2; cdr3_aa: CASSPPSGRAPDTQYF; cdr3_nt: TGTGCCAGCAGCCCTCCTAGCGGGAGAGCCCCGGATACGCAGTATTTT
v_call: TRBV14; j_call: TRBJ1-6; d_call: .; cdr3_aa: CASSQDADSPLHF; cdr3_nt: TGTGCCAGCAGCCAAGATGCGGATTCACCCCTCCACTTT
v_call: TRBV30; j_call: TRBJ2-3; d_call: .; cdr3_aa: CAWSVQGLRTDTQYF; cdr3_nt: TGTGCCTGGAGTGTACAGGGCCTGAGGACAGATACGCAGTATTTT
v_call: TRBV15; j_call: TRBJ1-2; d_call: .; cdr3_aa: CATSRDGEGVDYGYTF; cdr3_nt: TGTGCCACCAGCAGAGATGGGGAAGGGGTGGACTATGGCTACACCTTC
v_call: TRBV18; j_call: TRBJ1-4; d_call: TRBD1; cdr3_aa: CASSPGDRASNEKLFF; cdr3_nt: TGTGCCAGCTCACCAGGGGACAGAGCTTCCAATGAAAAACTGTTTTTT
v_call: TRBV30; j_call: TRBJ1-2; d_call: TRBD1; cdr3_aa: CAWSPQEGTGFNYGYTF; cdr3_nt: TGTGCCTGGAGTCCCCAGGAGGGGACAGGGTTTAACTATGGCTACACCTTC
v_call: TRBV7-2; j_call: TRBJ1-6; d_call: TRBD1; cdr3_aa: CASSLQQGLSSPLHF; cdr3_nt: TGTGCCAGCAGCCTACAACAGGGGTTGAGTTCACCCCTCCACTTT
v_call: TRBV9; j_call: TRBJ2-1; d_call: .; cdr3_aa: CASSTTGYLNNEQFF; cdr3_nt: TGTGCCAGCAGCACAACAGGGTACCTGAACAATGAGCAGTTCTTC
v_call: TRBV9; j_call: TRBJ1-3; d_call: .; cdr3_aa: CASSVASGAGNTIYF; cdr3_nt: TGTGCCAGCAGCGTAGCTTCGGGAGCTGGAAACACCATATATTTT
v_call: TRBV27; j_call: TRBJ1-1; d_call: .; cdr3_aa: CASSYGTQVNTEAFF; cdr3_nt: TGTGCCAGCAGTTACGGGACACAAGTGAACACTGAAGCTTTCTTT